This record looks at one TCR beta chain sequence and its context. Its antigen is undetermined. Cultured CD4+ T-cell DNA underwent Oncomine TCR Beta short-read sequencing. Genomic DNA from cultured CD4+ T cells was extracted. TCRdb reprocessed the PCR reads with MiXCR, giving one entry per CDR3 protein. The sample holds about 18,000 distinct CDR3 sequences, over 45% seen once. The sample belongs to a study of vaccination and CD4 T cells after COVID-19. Study-wide context: At a median approximately 100 days (range 35 to 161) after diagnosis, post-COVID samples were drawn.

This CDR3 has 14 residues. Germline CDR1 is SGHDT and CDR2 is YYEEEE. Trimming shortened V by 4 bases and J by 6 bases, and 16 bases separated the two germline ends. Sample treatment: approximately 9-day PBMC culture with coronavirus spike peptide pools or control peptides (ViraFEST assay). General study findings and limits: Post-vaccination, and not before, a median about 90% of reactive clones appeared in convalescent patients.

The rearrangement joins TRBV5-6 to TRBJ1-2; D is perhaps TRBD1 (5 bases). The sequencing here drew on CD4+ T cells from blood, cultured in vitro, taken before SARS-CoV-2 vaccination. This sequence was found in a human donor who had recovered from COVID-19. CDR3: CASSPRPRVNGYTF. The CDR3 nucleotides read TGTGCCAGCAGCCCTAGGCCCAGGGTGAATGGCTACACCTTC.